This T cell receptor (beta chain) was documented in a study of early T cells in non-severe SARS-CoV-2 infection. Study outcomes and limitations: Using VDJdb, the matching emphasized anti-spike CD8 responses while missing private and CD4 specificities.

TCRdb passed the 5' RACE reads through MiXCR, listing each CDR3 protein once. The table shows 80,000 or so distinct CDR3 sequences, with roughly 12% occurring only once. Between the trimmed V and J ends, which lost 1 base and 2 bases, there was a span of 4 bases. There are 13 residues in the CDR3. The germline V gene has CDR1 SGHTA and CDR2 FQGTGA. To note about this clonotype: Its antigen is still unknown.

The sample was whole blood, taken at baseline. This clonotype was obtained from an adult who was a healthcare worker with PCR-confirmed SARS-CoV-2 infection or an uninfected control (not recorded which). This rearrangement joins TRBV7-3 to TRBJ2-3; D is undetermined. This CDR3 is CASSLNPTDTQYF. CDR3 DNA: TGTGCCAGCAGCTTAAACCCCACAGATACGCAGTATTTT.